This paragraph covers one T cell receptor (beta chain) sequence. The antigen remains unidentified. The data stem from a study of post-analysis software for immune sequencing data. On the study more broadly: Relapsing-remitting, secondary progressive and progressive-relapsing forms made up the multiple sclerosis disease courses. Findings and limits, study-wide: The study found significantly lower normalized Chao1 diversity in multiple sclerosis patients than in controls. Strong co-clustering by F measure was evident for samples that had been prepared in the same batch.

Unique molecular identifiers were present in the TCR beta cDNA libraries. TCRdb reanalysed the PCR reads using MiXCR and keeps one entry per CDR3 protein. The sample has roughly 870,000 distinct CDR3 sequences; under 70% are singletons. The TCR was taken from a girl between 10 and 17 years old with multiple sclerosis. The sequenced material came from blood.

In DNA, the CDR3 is TGCGCCAGCAGCCAGAGGGTTCTCGCAGATACGCAGTATTTT. Translation gives CASSQRVLADTQYF. The gene calls are TRBV4-1 and TRBJ2-3, with a tentative D call TRBD2 (5 bases). CDR1 MGHRA and CDR2 YSYEKL come from the germline V gene. The length of the CDR3 is 14 residues. V lost 3 bases and J lost 4, with 11 bases in between.